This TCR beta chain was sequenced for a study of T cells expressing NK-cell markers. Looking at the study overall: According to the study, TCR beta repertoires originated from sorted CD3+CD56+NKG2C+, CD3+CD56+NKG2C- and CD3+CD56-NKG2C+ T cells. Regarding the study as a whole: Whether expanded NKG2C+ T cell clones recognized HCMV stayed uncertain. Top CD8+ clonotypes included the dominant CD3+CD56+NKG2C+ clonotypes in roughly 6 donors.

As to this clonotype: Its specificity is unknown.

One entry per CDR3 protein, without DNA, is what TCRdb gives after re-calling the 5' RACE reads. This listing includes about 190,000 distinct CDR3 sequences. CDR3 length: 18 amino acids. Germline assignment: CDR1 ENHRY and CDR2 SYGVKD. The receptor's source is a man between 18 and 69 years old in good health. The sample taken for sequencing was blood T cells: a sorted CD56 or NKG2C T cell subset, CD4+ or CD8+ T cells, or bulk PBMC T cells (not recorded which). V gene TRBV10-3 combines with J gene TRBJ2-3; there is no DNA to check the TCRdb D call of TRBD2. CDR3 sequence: CAISESFIGLSYTDTQYF.